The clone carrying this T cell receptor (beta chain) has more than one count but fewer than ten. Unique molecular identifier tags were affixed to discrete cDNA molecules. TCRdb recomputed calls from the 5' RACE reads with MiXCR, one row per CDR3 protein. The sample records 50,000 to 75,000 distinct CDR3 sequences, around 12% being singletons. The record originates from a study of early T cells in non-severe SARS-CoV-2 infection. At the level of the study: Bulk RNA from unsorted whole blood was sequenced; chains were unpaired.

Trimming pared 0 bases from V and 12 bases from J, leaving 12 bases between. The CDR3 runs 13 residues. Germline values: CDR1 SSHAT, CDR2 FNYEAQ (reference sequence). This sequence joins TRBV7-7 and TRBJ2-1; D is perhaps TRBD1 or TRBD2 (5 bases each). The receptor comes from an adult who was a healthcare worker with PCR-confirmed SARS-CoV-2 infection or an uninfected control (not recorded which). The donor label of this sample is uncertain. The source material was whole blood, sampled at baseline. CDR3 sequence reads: CASSLAEGRAQFF. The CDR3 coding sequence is TGTGCCAGCAGCTTAGCCGAGGGGAGAGCGCAGTTCTTC.